These 3 T cell receptor beta chains originate from one sample sequenced in a study of human thymus T cells. Assay: immunoSEQ multiplex PCR; the TCRdb copy retains only in-frame clones and omits some. The sample records some 50,000 clones, 95% being singletons. The sample was blood. These receptors originate from a girl in the first two years of life with a congenital heart defect but otherwise immunologically healthy.

This clone was detected only once. The rearrangement links TRBV4-1 to TRBJ2-7; D unclear. The germline gives CDR1 MGHRA, CDR2 YSYEKL. The CDR3 has 15 amino acids. Trimming pared 0 bases from V and 2 bases from J, leaving 11 bases between. CDR3 nucleotide sequence: TGCGCCAGCAGCCAAGATACAGATTACCCCTACGAGCAGTACTTC. This translates into CASSQDTDYPYEQYF.

The rearrangement links TRBV28 to TRBJ2-1; 12 positions match TRBD2. The V gene end was trimmed by 8 bases and the J gene end by 6 bases; junction bases not matched to a gene: 8. The CDR3 has 15 residues. Per the germline V gene, CDR1 is MDHEN and CDR2 is SYDVKM. The CDR3 coding sequence is TGTGCCAGCGGACAGGTACTAGCGGGAGGCAATGAGCAGTTCTTC. Translating gives CASGQVLAGGNEQFF.

The rearrangement joins TRBV19 to TRBJ2-7; 8 nucleotides line up with TRBD1. In germline, CDR1 is LNHDA, CDR2 SQIVND (reference sequence). V shed 3 bases and J 2 bases; nucleotides not matched to a gene: 6. The CDR3 contains 15 residues. The chain's CDR3 is CASSIAGTGAYEQYF. The DNA for the CDR3 is TGTGCCAGTAGTATTGCCGGGACAGGAGCCTACGAGCAGTACTTC.